This record covers a single T cell receptor beta chain. What it recognizes is unknown. The length of the CDR3 is 15 residues. V lost 5 bases to trimming and J lost 7 bases, with 15 bases between them. Germline V gene lookup returns CDR1 SGHVS and CDR2 FQNEAQ. This sample was taken from a study of tumor-infiltrating lymphocytes in primary liver carcinoma. Co-extraction of both nucleic acids (RNA and DNA) used about 17-33 mg of unsorted bulk tissue. Chronic HBV infection, which was untreated, was present in the patients. Constant-region priming of roughly 490 ng total RNA yielded TCR beta cDNA. Investigators got TCR beta libraries out of three nested multiplex PCR rounds, done with slightly modified ARM-PCR. PCR rounds one and two used TRBV1-TRBV30 forward primers with a C-beta reverse primer for 10 cycles each. TCRdb reanalysed the multiplex PCR reads using MiXCR and keeps one entry per CDR3 protein. Among about 74,000 distinct CDR3 sequences, about 70% were seen once, and the ten largest hold roughly a quarter.

Whole-study results and caveats: Only about 8-25% of top clones were detected in all five tumor regions. Tumor region pairs outstripped tumor-adjacent and tumor-blood pairs in overlap. Tumors significantly exceeded blood in top-250-clone fraction (p = 0.039).

The J gene is TRBJ1-6, the V gene TRBV7-8; D uncertain. This TCR derives from a man aged 40-49 years with primary liver carcinoma and hepatitis B virus infection. The sample was liver tumor tissue from sampling region 4. Described subset: tumor region T4, right-lateral pole. The CDR3 DNA sequence: TGTGCCAGCAGCATCAATGGGAGGGAGAATTCACCCCTCCACTTT. Its translation: CASSINGRENSPLHF. Together with reference TRBV7-8 and TRBJ1-6, the CDR3 gives the full variable domain: GAGVSQSPRYKVAKRGQDVALRCDPISGHVSLFWYQQALGQGPEFLTYFQNEAQLDKSGLPSDRFFAERPEGSVSTLKIQRTQQEDSAVYLCASSINGRENSPLHFGNGTRLTVT.